A single sample gave rise to the 18 T cell receptor beta chains below, sequenced in a study of spatial heterogeneity in lung cancer. TCRdb processed the 5' RACE reads anew with MiXCR; each CDR3 protein has one entry. Among under 25,000 distinct CDR3 sequences listed, 7% were seen once. Time point defined: sample taken at primary tumor resection. Here the sequenced sample was PBMCs, taken at surgery. The receptors were sampled from a male donor with early-stage non-small cell lung cancer.

This clonotype has at least ten counts. The gene calls are TRBV5-1 and TRBJ1-5, with D perhaps matching TRBD1 (5 bases). The germline V gene has CDR1 SGHRS and CDR2 YFSETQ. The length of the CDR3 is 13 residues. Trimming cost V 5 bases and J 6 bases, with 12 bases left between them. CDR3 in amino acids: CASRETASQPQHF. CDR3 sequence (DNA): TGCGCCAGCAGGGAGACAGCGTCTCAGCCCCAGCATTTT.

This clonotype is judged medium-sized (0.01 to 0.1%). The genes are TRBV29-1 and TRBJ2-5; the D is unclear. Trimming took 1 base from V and 4 from J, leaving 10 bases between them. From germline, CDR1 is SQVTM and CDR2 ANQGSEA. CDR3 size: 13 residues. Here the CDR3 DNA reads TGCAGCGTTGAAGCCCTTGGCCCAGAGACCCAGTACTTC. Its protein is CSVEALGPETQYF.

The chain recombines TRBV12-3 or TRBV12-4 with TRBJ2-5; 8 bases map to TRBD2. This CDR3 spans 13 amino acids. V shed 3 bases and J 5 bases; nucleotides not matched to a gene: 2. Written as DNA, the CDR3 is TGTGCCAGCAGTTTCGCTAGCGGGGAGACCCAGTACTTC. Amino acid sequence: CASSFASGETQYF.

This chain connects TRBV12-3 or TRBV12-4 to TRBJ2-3; TRBD2 aligns across 7 bases. This CDR3 is built from 14 residues. The V and J ends lost 5 bases and 4 bases, in that order; junction bases with no gene match: 6. The DNA of the CDR3 is TGTGCCAGCAGTCCCCAGCGGGGCCCAGATACGCAGTATTTT. This sequence encodes CASSPQRGPDTQYF.

The CDR3 region is CASRTGSLHYGYTF. CDR3 sequence (DNA): TGTGCCAGCAGGACAGGGTCTTTACACTATGGCTACACCTTC. The rearrangement joins TRBV28 to TRBJ1-2, with TRBD1 matching over 7 bases. V shed 6 bases, J shed 3 bases, and the junction held 7 bases outside the gene matches. This CDR3 has 14 amino acids. Germline V gives CDR1 MDHEN, CDR2 SYDVKM.

Many counts were recorded for this clonotype. The V gene is TRBV3-1, the J gene TRBJ2-2, with 13 nucleotides matching TRBD2. V was clipped by 6 bases and J by 2 bases; unmatched bases: 12. This CDR3 spans 19 amino acids. Germline lookup yields CDR1 LGHDT and CDR2 YNNKEL (reference sequence). This chain's CDR3 is CASRLLSTGLAGNTGELFF. Here the CDR3 DNA reads TGTGCCAGCAGACTGCTTTCTACGGGACTAGCGGGAAACACCGGGGAGCTGTTTTTT. Using reference TRBV3-1 and TRBJ2-2 for the parts outside the CDR3, the full variable domain is DTAVSQTPKYLVTQMGNDKSIKCEQNLGHDTMYWYKQDSKKFLKIMFSYNNKELIINETVPNRFSPKSPDKAHLNLHINSLELGDSAVYFCASRLLSTGLAGNTGELFFGEGSRLTVL.

This clonotype came up many times. The V and J genes are TRBV20-1 and TRBJ2-5, with D unresolved. Germline assignment: CDR1 DFQATT and CDR2 SNEGSKA (reference sequence). Trimming cost V 0 bases and J 4 bases, with 12 bases left between them. The CDR3 has 14 amino acids. CDR3 residues: CSARDPSAPETQYF. CDR3 nucleotides: TGCAGTGCTAGAGATCCATCAGCTCCAGAGACCCAGTACTTC.

This clonotype was observed a few times. The chain couples TRBV3-1 to TRBJ1-5; D gene unclear. This CDR3 spans 14 amino acids. Trimming cost V 3 bases and J 5 bases, with 11 bases left between them. CDR1 and CDR2 (germline): LGHDT, YNNKEL (reference sequence). The CDR3 DNA sequence: TGTGCCAGCAGCCAGCGAGGGAGCGATCAGCCCCAGCATTTT. This translates into CASSQRGSDQPQHF.

This chain joins TRBV2 and TRBJ1-3; TRBD1 matches at 7 bases. Per germline, CDR1 SNHLY and CDR2 FYNNEI. V was pared by 6 bases and J by 3 bases, with 2 bases of the junction left unmatched. The CDR3 length is 13 residues. As DNA, the CDR3 is TGTGCCAGCAGAACAGGGGTTGGAAACACCATATATTTT. This translates into CASRTGVGNTIYF.

CDR3 DNA: TGTGCCAGCAGTTTTAGGCACCCAGCGCGGCCCCAGCATTTT. Protein: CASSFRHPARPQHF. V is TRBV12-3 or TRBV12-4 and J is TRBJ1-5; no clear D gene. CDR3 size: 14 residues. V lost 3 bases to trimming and J lost 9 bases, with 15 bases between them.

Many counts were recorded for this clonotype. The chain carries TRBV7-2 and TRBJ1-5, with a weak D call TRBD1 (5 bases). V shed 6 bases and J shed 4 bases, with 13 bases lying between them. Looked up from germline, CDR1 is SGHTA and CDR2 is FQGNSA. The CDR3 length is 14 residues. CDR3 DNA sequence: TGTGCCAGCAGTCACGGGACCCCAAATCAGCCCCAGCATTTT. Encoded protein: CASSHGTPNQPQHF.

This clonotype has at least ten counts. The V gene is TRBV4-2, the J gene TRBJ2-1; 8 bases match TRBD2. After removal of 6 bases from V and 4 bases from J, the junction contained 2 bases not matched to a gene. The CDR3 is made up of 13 amino acids. Germline CDR1 and CDR2: LGHNA and YNFKEQ. CDR3 amino acids: CASRSGGYNEQFF. Written as DNA, the CDR3 is TGTGCCAGCAGGAGCGGGGGTTACAATGAGCAGTTCTTC.

The chain's CDR3 is CASSESGETQYF. CDR3 in DNA: TGCGCCAGCAGTGAGTCGGGGGAGACCCAGTACTTC. The chain recombines TRBV10-2 with TRBJ2-5, with unresolved D. The CDR3 totals 12 residues. The ends were cut back, 0 bases at V and 5 bases at J, with 4 bases in the middle. Per germline, CDR1 WSHSY and CDR2 SAAADI.

This clonotype is categorized as large. J is TRBJ2-4 and V is TRBV29-1; D not resolved. CDR3 length equals 16 residues. Per the germline V gene, CDR1 is SQVTM and CDR2 is ANQGSEA. Trimming took 3 bases from V and 1 from J, leaving 16 bases between them. The CDR3 loop reads CSVDCRATVAKNIQYF. DNA of the CDR3: TGCAGCGTTGATTGCCGGGCCACGGTGGCCAAAAACATTCAGTACTTC. The full variable domain, rest sourced from reference TRBV29-1 and TRBJ2-4, is SAVISQKPSRDICQRGTSLTIQCQVDSQVTMMFWYRQQPGQSLTLIATANQGSEATYESGFVIDKFPISRPNLTFSTLTVSNMSPEDSSIYLCSVDCRATVAKNIQYFGAGTRLSVL.

The rearrangement joins TRBV20-1 to TRBJ1-5; D ambiguous. V lost 0 bases, J lost 7 bases, and 16 bases lay in between. CDR3 length equals 15 residues. Germline V CDR1 and CDR2: DFQATT, SNEGSKA (reference sequence). Here the CDR3 DNA reads TGCAGTGCTAGAGACGACCACTCCATTGGGCAGCCCCAGCATTTT. Translation gives CSARDDHSIGQPQHF.

The CDR3 loop reads CASSETGTSADTQYF. The CDR3 DNA reads as TGCGCCAGCAGCGAAACCGGGACTAGCGCAGATACGCAGTATTTT. The chain uses TRBV10-1 and TRBJ2-3; TRBD2 matches at 10 bases. Germline assignment: CDR1 WNHNN and CDR2 SYGVQD (reference sequence). V was pared by 6 bases and J by 4 bases, with 7 bases of the junction left unmatched. The CDR3 contains 15 residues.

The CDR3 loop reads CASSMGTGTEQYF. For the CDR3, the DNA is TGTGCCAGTAGTATGGGGACAGGGACCGAGCAGTACTTC. The V call is TRBV19, the J call TRBJ2-7; TRBD1 matches 9 bases. CDR1 and CDR2 from the germline V gene are LNHDA and SQIVND (reference sequence). Trimming removed 3 bases from V and 6 bases from J; junction bases left unmatched: 3. The CDR3 runs to 13 residues.

In this sample, this clonotype turned up many times. The J gene is TRBJ2-7, the V gene TRBV5-6, with D maybe TRBD1 (6 bases). The CDR3 has 14 residues. Germline loops: CDR1 SGHDT, CDR2 YYEEEE. Trimming pared 4 bases from V and 3 bases from J, leaving 14 bases between. The CDR3 is CASSLGQQLYEQYF. Written as DNA, the CDR3 is TGTGCCAGCAGCCTAGGACAGCAACTCTACGAGCAGTACTTC. Supplemented by reference TRBV5-6 and TRBJ2-7, the full variable domain reads DAGVTQSPTHLIKTRGQQVTLRCSPKSGHDTVSWYQQALGQGPQFIFQYYEEEERQRGNFPDRFSGHQFPNYSSELNVNALLLGDSALYLCASSLGQQLYEQYFGPGTRLTVT.